These 29 T cell receptor beta chains were sequenced from one sample in a study of vaccination and CD4 T cells after COVID-19. No antigen has been assigned to these receptors. This sample's treatment: roughly 10-day PBMC culture with coronavirus spike peptide pools or control peptides (ViraFEST assay). The assay that was used to sequence DNA from cultured CD4+ T cells was the Oncomine TCR Beta short-read assay. Using its own MiXCR run on the PCR reads, TCRdb lists one record per CDR3 protein. The sample includes about 25,000 distinct CDR3 sequences, about 40% of them seen just once. The specimen was CD4+ T cells from blood, cultured in vitro. All receptors come from a human donor who had recovered from COVID-19.

This clonotype was detected only once. The chain employs TRBV20-1 and TRBJ2-5, with 8 bases that match TRBD1. The CDR3 loop spans 16 amino acids. Germline trimming cut 1 base from V and 5 bases from J; bases unmatched to any gene: 12. Germline lookup yields CDR1 DFQATT and CDR2 SNEGSKA (reference sequence). The DNA for the CDR3 is TGCAGTGCTAGAGCCCCTGTGCAGGGGGCGGTGGAGACCCAGTACTTC. Its protein is CSARAPVQGAVETQYF.

This clonotype occurred a few times. This chain joins TRBV28 and TRBJ1-5; D unclear. Trimming stripped 6 bases from V and 4 bases from J, with 4 bases between. Germline loops: CDR1 MDHEN, CDR2 SYDVKM. The CDR3 runs 11 residues. CDR3 residues: CASSYNQPQHF. For the CDR3, the DNA is TGTGCCAGCAGCTATAATCAGCCCCAGCATTTT.

V gene TRBV5-1 combines with J gene TRBJ1-2; 9 bases align to TRBD1. V was clipped by 0 bases and J by 3 bases; unmatched bases: 3. CDR1 and CDR2 (germline): SGHRS, YFSETQ. The CDR3 totals 15 residues. As DNA, the CDR3 is TGCGCCAGCAGCTTGGTCGGACAGGGGTACTATGGCTACACCTTC. As protein: CASSLVGQGYYGYTF.

This clonotype was seen only a few times. CDR3 loop: CASSSGAETQYF. In DNA form, the CDR3 reads TGTGCCAGCAGCTCCGGAGCGGAGACCCAGTACTTC. This chain links TRBV11-3 with TRBJ2-5, with no clear D. The CDR3 has 12 residues. Trimming left V 4 bases short and J 5 bases short, with 8 bases between. Germline V gene lookup returns CDR1 SGHNT and CDR2 YENEEA.

V gene TRBV28 combines with J gene TRBJ1-3; tentative D call: TRBD1 (6 bases). This CDR3 has 16 residues. The germline CDR1 and CDR2 sequences are MDHEN and SYDVKM. V dropped 7 bases and J dropped 4 bases, with 20 bases sitting between them. CDR3 region: CASTTVGGPSGNTIYF. The CDR3 region has the DNA TGTGCCAGCACTACGGTGGGGGGGCCGTCGGGAAACACCATATATTTT.

This clonotype was recorded a few times. The chain joins TRBV20-1 to TRBJ2-5; D might be TRBD2 (5 bases). Per germline, CDR1 DFQATT and CDR2 SNEGSKA (reference sequence). This CDR3 comprises 13 residues. Trimming took 4 bases from V and 3 from J, leaving 12 bases between them. The CDR3 region is CSAKWWGEETQYF. The CDR3, as DNA: TGCAGTGCTAAGTGGTGGGGAGAAGAGACCCAGTACTTC.

V and J are TRBV7-9 and TRBJ2-3; D not resolved. Germline V CDR1 and CDR2: SEHNR, FQNEAQ (reference sequence). Between the trimmed V and J ends, which lost 5 bases and 1 base, there was a span of 19 bases. CDR3 size: 17 residues. This CDR3 reads CASSPTPPRLGTDTQYF. Written as DNA, the CDR3 is TGTGCCAGCAGCCCCACCCCCCCACGGTTAGGCACAGATACGCAGTATTTT. The full variable domain, completed using reference TRBV7-9 and TRBJ2-3, is DTGVSQNPRHKITKRGQNVTFRCDPISEHNRLYWYRQTLGQGPEFLTYFQNEAQLEKSRLLSDRFSAERPKGSFSTLEIQRTEQGDSAMYLCASSPTPPRLGTDTQYFGPGTRLTVL.

This clonotype was seen a few times. CDR3 protein: CASSESGVRETQYF. The CDR3 DNA reads TGCGCCAGCAGTGAGTCGGGAGTTCGGGAGACCCAGTACTTC. The chain combines TRBV10-1 with TRBJ2-5; a possible D gene is TRBD2 (5 bases). Germline V gives CDR1 WNHNN, CDR2 SYGVQD (reference sequence). This CDR3 spans 14 amino acids. The ends were cut back, 0 bases at V and 5 bases at J, with 10 bases in the middle.

This chain links TRBV28 with TRBJ2-6, with TRBD2 matching 7 bases. The CDR3 has 18 residues. The ends lost 9 bases at V and 0 bases at J; junction bases unmatched: 14. The germline V gene encodes CDR1 MDHEN and CDR2 SYDVKM. CDR3 region: CASRPGGRRVSGANVLTF. The CDR3 bases are TGTGCCAGTCGACCGGGGGGAAGAAGGGTCTCTGGGGCCAACGTCCTGACTTTC.

The chain has TRBV7-9 and TRBJ2-2; D is possibly TRBD1 or TRBD2 (5 bases each). The CDR3 totals 14 residues. Trimming stripped 5 bases from V and 4 bases from J, with 11 bases between. Per germline, CDR1 SEHNR and CDR2 FQNEAQ (reference sequence). The CDR3 loop reads CASSHRDPTGELFF. As DNA, the CDR3 is TGTGCCAGCAGCCACCGGGACCCCACCGGGGAGCTGTTTTTT.

The chain couples TRBV24-1 to TRBJ2-7; 13 bases align to TRBD2. This CDR3 is 15 amino acids long. With V trimmed by 7 bases and J by 3 bases, 5 bases remained unmatched. CDR1 is KGHDR and CDR2 is SFDVKD in the germline V gene. CDR3 protein: CATSPGLAGNYEQYF. CDR3 DNA: TGTGCCACCAGCCCGGGACTAGCGGGGAACTACGAGCAGTACTTC.

As concerns this clonotype: At one end, the junction sequence differs from germline, possibly due to a read error. This chain joins TRBV24-1 and TRBJ2-3, with no clear D. Germline CDR1 KGHDR, CDR2 SFDVKD. The CDR3 sequence is 16 residues long. The CDR3 sequence: CTTSDSPLQGTDTQYF. CDR3 in DNA: TGTACCACCAGTGATTCCCCCTTGCAAGGCACAGATACGCAGTATTTT.

This chain connects TRBV7-8 to TRBJ2-2; tentatively, D is TRBD1 or TRBD2 (5 bases each). From germline, CDR1 is SGHVS and CDR2 FQNEAQ. CDR3 length: 14 amino acids. Trimming cost V 4 bases and J 8 bases, with 14 bases left between them. CDR3 loop: CASSSRDEFGELFF. As DNA, the CDR3 is TGTGCCAGCAGCTCCCGGGACGAATTTGGGGAGCTGTTTTTT.

This chain links TRBV20-1 with TRBJ2-5; D ambiguous. This CDR3 spans 11 amino acids. V lost 0 bases and J lost 5, with 4 bases in between. Germline CDR1 reads DFQATT; CDR2 reads SNEGSKA (reference sequence). Here the CDR3 reads CSARDRETQYF. The CDR3 bases are TGCAGTGCTAGAGATAGGGAGACCCAGTACTTC.

V and J are TRBV27 and TRBJ1-1, with 8 bases identical to TRBD1. Looked up from germline, CDR1 is MNHEY and CDR2 is SMNVEV (reference sequence). This CDR3 spans 13 amino acids. The trim removed 4 bases at V and 8 bases at J, leaving 6 bases unmatched. The CDR3 nucleotides read TGTGCCAGCAGTTCGGGACAGGAGACCGAAGCTTTCTTT. Protein: CASSSGQETEAFF.

The V call is TRBV21-1, the J call TRBJ2-2; the table names TRBD1, a call not compared with the DNA. TRBV21-1 is a known pseudogene. The CDR3 runs 19 residues. The CDR3 loop is CASSTPGRTGGTYTGELFF. As DNA, the CDR3 is TGTGCCAGCAGCACCCCAGGGAGGACAGGGGGCACGTATACCGGGGAGCTGTTTTTT.

The chain joins TRBV6-1 to TRBJ1-2, with 8 positions matching TRBD1. J was trimmed by 4 bases and V by 4 bases; bases with no gene match: 11. CDR3 length: 16 amino acids. The germline V gene encodes CDR1 MNHNS and CDR2 SASEGT. DNA of the CDR3: TGTGCCAGCAGTGGATTAGGAGGAGGACAGGGCTATGGCTACACCTTC. It codes for CASSGLGGGQGYGYTF.

This clonotype is deemed medium-sized. The CDR3 spells CSARDYAGGDTQYF. The DNA of the CDR3 is TGCAGTGCTAGAGATTACGCGGGAGGAGATACGCAGTATTTT. This chain links TRBV20-1 with TRBJ2-3; the match to TRBD2 covers 8 bases. V trimming: 0 bases; J trimming: 5 bases; junction bases outside the gene matches: 4. The CDR3 is 14 amino acids. Germline V gene sequence: CDR1 DFQATT, CDR2 SNEGSKA (reference sequence).

This rearrangement joins TRBV27 to TRBJ2-7; 8 nucleotides line up with TRBD1. This CDR3 region has 17 residues. V shed 5 bases, J shed 0 bases, and the junction held 12 bases outside the gene matches. Germline values: CDR1 MNHEY, CDR2 SMNVEV (reference sequence). CDR3 sequence reads: CASSVFTGGLTSYEQYF. The CDR3 coding sequence is TGTGCCAGCAGTGTATTTACAGGGGGTCTTACCTCCTACGAGCAGTACTTC.

This clonotype was found a few times. The V call is TRBV2, the J call TRBJ2-3; 11 bases map to TRBD2. The V gene end was trimmed by 7 bases and the J gene end by 8 bases; junction bases not matched to a gene: 17. This CDR3 spans 17 amino acids. The V gene's germline CDR1 is SNHLY and CDR2 FYNNEI. CDR3 region: CASTEDLAGGPEGTQYF. The CDR3 DNA follows: TGTGCCAGCACCGAAGACTTAGCGGGGGGGCCTGAAGGTACGCAGTATTTT. Complete variable domain (other parts from reference TRBV2 and TRBJ2-3): EPEVTQTPSHQVTQMGQEVILRCVPISNHLYFYWYRQILGQKVEFLVSFYNNEISEKSEIFDDQFSVERPDGSNFTLKIRSTKLEDSAMYFCASTEDLAGGPEGTQYFGPGTRLTVL.

The chain carries TRBV11-2 and TRBJ2-7; D possibly uses TRBD1 or TRBD2 (6 bases each). The CDR3 runs to 18 residues. V was pared by 3 bases and J by 0 bases, with 21 bases between. Germline CDR1 and CDR2: SGHAT and FQNNGV. CDR3 sequence: CASSFSGAMYGLSYEQYF. The CDR3 DNA reads TGTGCCAGCAGCTTTTCGGGGGCGATGTATGGGCTCTCCTACGAGCAGTACTTC.

V gene TRBV28 combines with J gene TRBJ1-2, with D possibly matching TRBD1 (5 bases). The V gene's germline CDR1 is MDHEN and CDR2 SYDVKM. This CDR3 spans 12 amino acids. Trimming shortened V by 2 bases and J by 8 bases, and 9 bases separated the two germline ends. For the CDR3, the DNA is TGTGCCAGCAGTTTACCCCAGGGAGGCTACACCTTC. Its protein product is CASSLPQGGYTF.

This chain joins TRBV6-1 and TRBJ1-1; no clear D gene. V shed 2 bases and J shed 3 bases, with 13 bases lying between them. The CDR3 consists of 15 residues. Germline V gene data show CDR1 as MNHNS and CDR2 as SASEGT. DNA of the CDR3: TGTGCCAGCAGTGAACGGACGGGTTATGACACTGAAGCTTTCTTT. Protein product: CASSERTGYDTEAFF.

This clonotype turned up a few times. The V gene is TRBV2, the J gene TRBJ2-5; no clear D. The CDR3 covers 14 residues. Germline V gene lookup returns CDR1 SNHLY and CDR2 FYNNEI. Trimming removed 2 bases from V and 4 bases from J, with 11 bases in between. CDR3 residues: CASSENTSGETQYF. As DNA, the CDR3 is TGTGCCAGCAGTGAAAACACGTCTGGAGAGACCCAGTACTTC.

This chain links TRBV7-9 with TRBJ1-1, with D uncertain. The CDR3 is 14 amino acids. Trimming took off 1 base at V and 1 base at J, with 7 bases between the two ends. Germline values: CDR1 SEHNR, CDR2 FQNEAQ (reference sequence). CDR3 loop: CASSLEGENTEAFF. CDR3 sequence (DNA): TGTGCCAGCAGCTTAGAGGGCGAGAACACTGAAGCTTTCTTT.

The chain joins TRBV30 to TRBJ2-7; D is uncertain. There are 15 residues in the CDR3. Trimming removed 0 bases at V and 2 bases at J, with 14 bases between. Germline CDR1 GTSNPN, CDR2 SVGIG (reference sequence). CDR3 DNA: TGTGCCTGGAGTGTAGGGCACCCCAGGACCTACGAGCAGTACTTC. The encoded protein is CAWSVGHPRTYEQYF.

This clonotype was found a few times. The CDR3: CASRVAGANVLTF. CDR3 coding DNA: TGTGCCAGTCGTGTGGCTGGGGCCAACGTCCTGACTTTC. The genes are TRBV19 and TRBJ2-6; unclear D gene. CDR3 size: 13 residues. Germline V gene lookup returns CDR1 LNHDA and CDR2 SQIVND (reference sequence). Trimming cost V 8 bases and J 2 bases, with 7 bases left between them.

V is TRBV4-1 and J is TRBJ1-6; TRBD1 might be the D (6 bases). V dropped 1 base and J dropped 3 bases, with 7 bases sitting between them. The CDR3 runs to 15 residues. CDR1 MGHRA and CDR2 YSYEKL come from the germline V gene. The CDR3 is CASSQADSYNSPLHF. As DNA, the CDR3 is TGCGCCAGCAGCCAAGCGGACAGCTATAATTCACCCCTCCACTTT.

The V gene is TRBV28, the J gene TRBJ1-5, with D hard to call. Germline V gives CDR1 MDHEN, CDR2 SYDVKM. V dropped 6 bases and J dropped 4 bases, with 10 bases sitting between them. The CDR3 loop spans 13 amino acids. The CDR3 reads CASSFQYNQPQHF. The CDR3 DNA reads as TGTGCCAGCAGCTTTCAGTATAATCAGCCCCAGCATTTT.